Listed here is a single T cell receptor beta chain. In the same sample, other DNA sequences code for this CDR3. V lost 0 bases, J lost 6 bases, and 12 bases lay in between. Germline V lookup: CDR1 SGHRS, CDR2 YFSETQ. The CDR3 totals 14 residues. The source of the sample is a study of blood T cell repertoires in COVID-19. On the study more broadly: Samples taken during acute and convalescent COVID-19 were collected in the United States, Italy and Spain. T cells, B-cell-depleted T cells, or PBMCs provided the cDNA or gDNA that served as material.

Original data processing: Amplifying reference gene primers gave estimates of nucleated cell counts. TCRdb keeps only in-frame clones here, not all; method: immunoSEQ multiplex PCR. That table supplies the V and J calls and clone size; D and trimming were determined from the DNA. The repertoire includes some 300,000 clones, around 81% of them detected once, and around 4% sits in the top ten. Material: peripheral blood. This TCR was recovered from a woman aged 50 to 60 with active or convalescent COVID-19. The rearrangement uses TRBV5-1 and TRBJ1-2, with D tentatively TRBD1 (5 bases). The CDR3 nucleotides read TGCGCCAGCAGCTTGGCCGGGCAGGGAAATGGCTACACCTTC. Its translation is CASSLAGQGNGYTF.